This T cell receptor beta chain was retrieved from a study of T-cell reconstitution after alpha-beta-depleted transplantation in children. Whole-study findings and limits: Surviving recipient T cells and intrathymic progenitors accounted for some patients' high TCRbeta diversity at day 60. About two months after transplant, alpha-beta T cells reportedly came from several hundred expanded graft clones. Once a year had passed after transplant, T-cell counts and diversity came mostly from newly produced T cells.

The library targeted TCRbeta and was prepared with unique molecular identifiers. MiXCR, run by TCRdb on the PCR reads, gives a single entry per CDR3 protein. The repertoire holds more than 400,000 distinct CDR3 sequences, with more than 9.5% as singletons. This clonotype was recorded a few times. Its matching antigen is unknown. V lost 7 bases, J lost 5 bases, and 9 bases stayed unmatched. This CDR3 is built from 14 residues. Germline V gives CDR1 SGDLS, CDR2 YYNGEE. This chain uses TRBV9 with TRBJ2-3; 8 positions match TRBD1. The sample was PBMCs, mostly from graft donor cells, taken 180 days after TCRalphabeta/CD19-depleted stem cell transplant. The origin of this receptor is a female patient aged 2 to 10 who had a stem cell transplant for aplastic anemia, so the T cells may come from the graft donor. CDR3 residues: CASGGGQGIDTQYF. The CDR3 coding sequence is TGTGCCAGCGGGGGCGGACAGGGCATAGATACGCAGTATTTT.